These 19 T cell receptor beta chains were sequenced from one sample in a study of blood T cell repertoires in COVID-19. Profiling relied on immunoSEQ multiplex PCR, and the TCRdb table lists in-frame clones only, not all of them. Among 150,000 or so clones, roughly 80% were seen once, and the ten largest hold more than 2.5%. The sequencing sample was made of peripheral blood. Receptors originate from a woman older than 75 with acute or convalescent COVID-19.

The chain couples TRBV19 to TRBJ1-2; no clear D. CDR3 size: 13 residues. The ends were cut back, 6 bases at V and 0 bases at J, with 8 bases in the middle. Germline CDR1 is LNHDA and CDR2 is SQIVND (reference sequence). This chain's CDR3 is CASRRESNYGYTF. The CDR3 region has the DNA TGTGCCAGTAGAAGAGAGTCTAACTATGGCTACACCTTC.

The chain carries TRBV24-1 and TRBJ2-1; 11 nucleotides agree with TRBD2. Germline V gene data show CDR1 as KGHDR and CDR2 as SFDVKD. CDR3 length: 15 amino acids. Trimming removed 4 bases from V and 11 bases from J; junction bases left unmatched: 9. The CDR3 sequence: CATSDPVSGGAKQFF. CDR3 DNA sequence: TGTGCCACCAGTGACCCAGTTAGCGGGGGGGCCAAGCAGTTCTTC.

This clone was counted between two and nine times. This chain links TRBV7-3 with TRBJ1-6, with TRBD1 as a possible D gene (5 bases). Germline CDR1 SGHTA, CDR2 FQGTGA. The CDR3 is 15 amino acids. Trimming left V 3 bases short and J 7 bases short, with 13 bases between. CDR3 sequence (DNA): TGTGCCAGCAGCTTCCAGGGTGGGGGGAATTCACCCCTCCACTTT. As protein: CASSFQGGGNSPLHF.

The CDR3 sequence: CASSPLRDTEAFF. Written as DNA, the CDR3 is TGCGCCAGCAGCCCGTTGCGGGACACTGAAGCTTTCTTT. V usage is TRBV5-1 and J usage is TRBJ1-1; D ambiguous. Germline CDR1 and CDR2: SGHRS and YFSETQ. The V end was cut by 4 bases, the J end by 3 bases, with 10 bases between. The CDR3 is made up of 13 amino acids.

The chain uses TRBV2 and TRBJ1-1; no firm D call. The V gene lost 4 bases and the J gene lost 1 base, with 10 bases spanning the gap. The CDR3 totals 14 residues. Germline CDR1 reads SNHLY; CDR2 reads FYNNEI. The CDR3: CASSGLLRNTEAFF. The DNA for the CDR3 is TGTGCCAGCAGTGGTCTCCTAAGGAACACTGAAGCTTTCTTT.

The J gene is TRBJ2-5, the V gene TRBV9; 9 bases map to TRBD2. Germline V gene lookup returns CDR1 SGDLS and CDR2 YYNGEE. V was clipped by 4 bases and J by 5 bases; unmatched bases: 9. This CDR3 is built from 15 residues. CDR3 region: CASSPGGGAGETQYF. DNA of the CDR3: TGTGCCAGCAGCCCTGGCGGGGGGGCCGGGGAGACCCAGTACTTC.

The rearrangement uses TRBV7-2 and TRBJ2-7, with D possibly matching TRBD1 (6 bases). This CDR3 region has 15 residues. V dropped 5 bases and J dropped 11 bases, with 25 bases sitting between them. Germline CDR1 reads SGHTA; CDR2 reads FQGNSA. CDR3: CASSINRDTNTFEYF. The CDR3 nucleotides read TGTGCCAGCAGCATAAACCGGGACACGAATACTTTCGAGTACTTC.

The chain recombines TRBV12-3 or TRBV12-4 with TRBJ1-2, with D unclear. The CDR3 totals 13 residues. With 6 bases removed from V and 5 bases from J, the gap between germline ends came to 13 bases. The chain's CDR3 is CASRDWAGYGYTF. CDR3 bases: TGTGCCAGCAGGGACTGGGCGGGGTATGGCTACACCTTC.

The chain combines TRBV3-1 (or the pseudogene TRBV3-2) with TRBJ2-3, with TRBD2 matching 15 bases. The junction had 4 bases not matched to a gene; V was cut back by 4 bases and J by 11 bases. Germline loops: CDR1 LGHDT, CDR2 YNNKEL (reference sequence). This CDR3 is 14 amino acids long. The DNA for the CDR3 is TGTGCCAGCAGCCTTCGGACTAGCGGGGGGGTGCAGTATTTT. It is translated as CASSLRTSGGVQYF.

This clone was observed once. This chain connects TRBV11-2 to TRBJ1-5; possibly TRBD1 for D (5 bases). This CDR3 has 13 amino acids. Germline CDR1 SGHAT, CDR2 FQNNGV. The V and J ends lost 5 bases and 9 bases respectively, with 14 bases between them. The CDR3 DNA reads TGTGCCAGCAGCCTATATGGGGCGGCGCCCCAGCATTTT. Amino acid sequence: CASSLYGAAPQHF.

CDR3 in DNA: TGTGCCAGCAGCCGACACTTTTTGAACACTGAAGCTTTCTTT. Its protein is CASSRHFLNTEAFF. The rearrangement links TRBV6-5 to TRBJ1-1; D is unresolved. Germline V lookup: CDR1 MNHEY, CDR2 SVGAGI. The CDR3 totals 14 residues. With 6 bases removed from V and 0 bases from J, the gap between germline ends came to 11 bases.

The rearrangement uses TRBV27 and TRBJ1-1; tentatively, D is TRBD1 (5 bases). The CDR3 is made up of 17 amino acids. V was trimmed by 8 bases and J by 1 base, leaving 23 bases between them. Germline CDR1 reads MNHEY; CDR2 reads SMNVEV (reference sequence). CDR3 sequence (DNA): TGTGCCAGCGGGGAAGGGGCAGGGTCGGGTGAGAACACTGAAGCTTTCTTT. Protein sequence: CASGEGAGSGENTEAFF.

J is TRBJ2-5 and V is TRBV4-1, with unresolved D. The CDR3 covers 14 residues. Germline CDR1 reads MGHRA; CDR2 reads YSYEKL. The V end lost 3 bases, the J end lost 5 bases, and 13 bases lay between the germline ends. CDR3 nucleotide sequence: TGCGCCAGCAGCCAGGTGACGACGGGTGAGACCCAGTACTTC. Its protein is CASSQVTTGETQYF.

This clone was observed a single time. The CDR3 is CASSPSGGSGKGQYF. In nucleotides, the CDR3 is TGTGCCAGCAGCCCCTCAGGGGGCTCAGGAAAGGGGCAGTACTTC. This sequence joins TRBV3-1 (or the pseudogene TRBV3-2) and TRBJ2-7, with 8 bases matching TRBD1. J lost 9 bases, V lost 4 bases, and 14 bases had no gene match. This CDR3 comprises 15 residues. Germline CDR1 and CDR2: LGHDT and YNNKEL (reference sequence).

The chain carries TRBV30 and TRBJ1-4, with no clear D. The CDR3 totals 13 residues. In germline, CDR1 is GTSNPN, CDR2 SVGIG (reference sequence). Trimming cost V 5 bases and J 6 bases, with 13 bases left between them. The CDR3: CAWYNGLDEKLFF. Written as DNA, the CDR3 is TGTGCCTGGTACAACGGGTTGGATGAAAAACTGTTTTTT.

The chain combines TRBV9 with TRBJ1-3; D perhaps matches TRBD1 (5 bases). The germline V gene has CDR1 SGDLS and CDR2 YYNGEE. This CDR3 is built from 18 residues. Trimming shortened V by 4 bases and J by 0 bases, and 20 bases separated the two germline ends. CDR3 protein: CASSPSSTGPSSGNTIYF. The DNA for the CDR3 is TGTGCCAGCAGCCCCAGTAGCACAGGACCGAGCTCTGGAAACACCATATATTTT.

The chain links TRBV7-9 to TRBJ1-1; perhaps TRBD1 as D (5 bases). The CDR3 covers 13 residues. The V and J ends lost 6 bases and 8 bases respectively, with 16 bases between them. Looked up from germline, CDR1 is SEHNR and CDR2 is FQNEAQ (reference sequence). The CDR3 nucleotides read TGTGCCAGCAGGATTCTTGGGGGGACCGAAGCTTTCTTT. The encoded protein is CASRILGGTEAFF.

Notes on this clone: At the DNA level, this CDR3 is encoded by other sequences in the same sample as well. V usage is TRBV7-8 and J usage is TRBJ1-1; D is ambiguous. V lost 3 bases and J 5 bases, leaving 10 bases between the germline ends. Looked up from germline, CDR1 is SGHVS and CDR2 is FQNEAQ. This CDR3 is 13 amino acids long. This CDR3 is CASSFNRGTEAFF. The CDR3 DNA follows: TGTGCCAGCAGCTTCAATCGGGGAACTGAAGCTTTCTTT.

The chain combines TRBV5-1 with TRBJ2-7, with TRBD2 identical over 7 bases. The CDR3 has 20 residues. The germline V gene encodes CDR1 SGHRS and CDR2 YFSETQ. The V gene end was trimmed by 4 bases and the J gene end by 3 bases; junction bases not matched to a gene: 25. The CDR3 nucleotides read TGCGCCAGCAGCCCCCAAGGCGAAGACAGTAGTAGCGGGCTTTACTACGAGCAGTACTTC. Translated, it gives CASSPQGEDSSSGLYYEQYF. The full variable domain, with the rest looked up from reference TRBV5-1 and TRBJ2-7, is KAGVTQTPRYLIKTRGQQVTLSCSPISGHRSVSWYQQTPGQGLQFLFEYFSETQRNKGNFPGRFSGRQFSNSRSEMNVSTLELGDSALYLCASSPQGEDSSSGLYYEQYFGPGTRLTVT.